The TCR beta chain described here comes from a study of blood T cells in healthy people across ages. This clonotype was observed a handful of times. This CDR3 spans 13 amino acids. CDR1 SQVTM and CDR2 ANQGSEA come from the germline V gene. No fewer than 7 million PBMCs went into each sample. For the second PCR, which ran for 7 to 11 cycles, a sample-barcoded 5' primer and a J-beta primer mix were used. MiXCR, run by TCRdb on the 5' RACE reads, gives a single entry per CDR3 protein. The sample records around 700,000 distinct CDR3 sequences, roughly 25% being singletons. The same data also went into a second study, on T cells of mothers and their children. That paper notes: It was through the M1S primer of the second PCR that sample barcodes and 2-4 random nucleotides were added. The study obtained over 9.5 million TCR beta CDR3 reads per mother and around 3 million per child. No persistent microchimeric T cell clones were detected.

This clonotype was obtained from a boy between 10 and 17 years old in good health. The chain joins TRBV29-1 to TRBJ2-2, with 9 nucleotides matching TRBD1. Sequencing was carried out using blood. The CDR3 loop is CSYPGQGAGELFF. The CDR3 DNA follows: TGCAGTTACCCGGGACAGGGTGCCGGGGAGCTGTTTTTT.